This T cell receptor beta chain was recorded in a study of blood T cell repertoires in COVID-19. Turning to the study itself: Italy, Spain and the United States were the sources of the convalescent and acute COVID-19 samples.

The protocol was immunoSEQ multiplex PCR, while the TCRdb copy is restricted to in-frame clones and leaves out a portion. This table holds under 400,000 clones, around 87% found once. Germline V CDR1 and CDR2: LGHDT, YNNKEL (reference sequence). V trimming: 3 bases; J trimming: 9 bases; junction bases outside the gene matches: 11. This CDR3 is 16 amino acids long. Patients from Seattle were sampled longitudinally, starting during active infection. The TCR originated in a woman aged 25 to 39 with COVID-19, enrolled during active disease. Sequenced input: peripheral blood. V and J are TRBV3-1 (or the pseudogene TRBV3-2) and TRBJ2-1; 10 bases match TRBD2. This CDR3 is CASSQMSLAGDGEQFF. The CDR3 DNA reads as TGTGCCAGCAGCCAGATGTCTCTAGCGGGAGACGGTGAGCAGTTCTTC.